This TCR beta chain emerged from a study of post-analysis software for immune sequencing data. Study conclusions and caveats: With TRBV5-6, TRBV5-1 and TRBV20-1 included, about 5 TRBV segments were more frequent in patients than in controls.

The sample holds a few counts of this clonotype. The antigen is unknown. The CDR3 loop spans 17 amino acids. The V gene's germline CDR1 is SGHTA and CDR2 FQGNSA. The V and J ends lost 2 bases and 7 bases, in that order; junction bases with no gene match: 15. cDNA libraries for TCR beta contained unique molecular identifiers. MiXCR was run by TCRdb on the PCR reads, yielding one entry per CDR3 protein. The sample has hundreds of thousands of distinct CDR3 sequences, approximately 53% seen once; the top ten hold 4.6%. The chain employs TRBV7-2 and TRBJ2-7; 9 bases are shared with TRBD2. The source material was blood. The source of this sequence is a girl aged 10-17 years with multiple sclerosis. This CDR3 is CASSLTGGGAIYNEQYF. The CDR3 nucleotides are TGTGCCAGCAGCTTAACTGGCGGGGGGGCGATTTACAATGAGCAGTACTTC.